The 17 T cell receptor beta chains presented below share a single source sample, sequenced in a study of blood T cell repertoires in COVID-19. Assay: immunoSEQ multiplex PCR; the TCRdb copy retains only in-frame clones and omits some. The repertoire holds some 130,000 clones, with around 89% as singletons. The sequenced sample was peripheral blood. The receptors here all came from a man in his forties or fifties with acute or convalescent COVID-19.

The chain combines TRBV21-1 with TRBJ2-5; the table's TRBD2 call for D was not verified on the DNA. TRBV21-1 is noted as a pseudogene. CDR3 size: 16 residues. The CDR3: CASSTKRGGAKETQYF. CDR3 in DNA: TGTGCCAGCAGCACCAAAAGGGGGGGGGCGAAAGAGACCCAGTACTTC.

This chain joins TRBV5-1 and TRBJ1-4, with D unclear. The CDR3 consists of 14 residues. The germline V gene encodes CDR1 SGHRS and CDR2 YFSETQ. Trimming stripped 2 bases from V and 4 bases from J, with 9 bases between. The CDR3 DNA follows: TGCGCCAGCAGCTTAGGAGGGTATAATGAAAAACTGTTTTTT. It translates to CASSLGGYNEKLFF.

The chain couples TRBV27 to TRBJ2-3; a weak D match, TRBD2 (7 bases). The germline V gene encodes CDR1 MNHEY and CDR2 SMNVEV (reference sequence). The CDR3 contains 16 residues. Trimming cost V 2 bases and J 2 bases, with 14 bases left between them. CDR3 amino acids: CASSLTRGRVTDTQYF. In DNA form, the CDR3 reads TGTGCCAGCAGTTTAACGCGGGGGCGGGTCACAGATACGCAGTATTTT.

The CDR3 region is CASSQDGGPSGNTIYF. The CDR3, as DNA: TGCGCCAGCAGCCAAGATGGCGGGCCCTCTGGAAACACCATATATTTT. The genes are TRBV4-1 and TRBJ1-3, with no clear D. V gave up 0 bases and J gave up 0 bases, with 9 bases separating them. The CDR3 extends over 16 amino acids. Looked up from germline, CDR1 is MGHRA and CDR2 is YSYEKL.

This clone was detected only once. The chain uses TRBV5-5 and TRBJ1-2; 7 nucleotides match TRBD1. This CDR3 spans 12 amino acids. Germline CDR1 and CDR2: SGHKS and YYEKEE (reference sequence). After removal of 6 bases from V and 8 bases from J, the junction contained 7 bases not matched to a gene. CDR3 in DNA: TGTGCCAGCACCGGGGACAGCCTGGGCTACACCTTC. Amino acid sequence: CASTGDSLGYTF.

V and J are TRBV11-2 and TRBJ2-2; possible D gene TRBD1, 6 bases. The germline gives CDR1 SGHAT, CDR2 FQNNGV. Trimming left V 3 bases short and J 4 bases short, with 6 bases between. This CDR3 comprises 13 residues. CDR3 bases: TGTGCCAGCAGCTTCAGGGGCACCGGGGAGCTGTTTTTT. Its protein is CASSFRGTGELFF.

This clone was picked up one time. The V call is TRBV28, the J call TRBJ1-3; 9 nucleotides line up with TRBD1. In germline, CDR1 is MDHEN, CDR2 SYDVKM. The V gene end was trimmed by 5 bases and the J gene end by 2 bases; junction bases not matched to a gene: 10. CDR3 size: 17 residues. CDR3 DNA: TGTGCCAGCAGTCTCCAGGGACAGGGTCGTACTGGAAACACCATATATTTT. It is translated as CASSLQGQGRTGNTIYF. The variable domain in full, with the rest retrieved from reference TRBV28 and TRBJ1-3, is DVKVTQSSRYLVKRTGEKVFLECVQDMDHENMFWYRQDPGLGLRLIYFSYDVKMKEKGDIPEGYSVSREKKERFSLILESASTNQTSMYLCASSLQGQGRTGNTIYFGEGSWLTVV.

This clone showed up just once. Other nucleotide sequences from this sample produce the same CDR3. This chain joins TRBV5-1 and TRBJ1-1; TRBD1 aligns across 7 bases. CDR3 size: 15 residues. V dropped 0 bases and J dropped 2; count of bases not matched to a gene: 4. Germline V gene lookup returns CDR1 SGHRS and CDR2 YFSETQ. The CDR3 nucleotides read TGCGCCAGCAGCTTGGGGACAGGAGGAAACACTGAAGCTTTCTTT. Translating gives CASSLGTGGNTEAFF.

The genes are TRBV6-5 and TRBJ2-7; the match to TRBD2 covers 12 bases. The germline CDR1 and CDR2 sequences are MNHEY and SVGAGI. With V trimmed by 2 bases and J by 4 bases, 6 bases remained unmatched. CDR3 size: 16 residues. The CDR3 DNA reads TGTGCCAGCAGTTACGGAGCGGGACTAGCGGGTTACGAGCAGTACTTC. This translates into CASSYGAGLAGYEQYF.

V is TRBV7-9 and J is TRBJ2-3; D is ambiguous. The CDR3 sequence is 14 residues long. Germline CDR1 is SEHNR and CDR2 is FQNEAQ (reference sequence). Trimming shortened V by 0 bases and J by 2 bases, and 6 bases separated the two germline ends. CDR3 in DNA: TGTGCCAGCAGCTTAGCCGCGATCACAGATACGCAGTATTTT. It is translated as CASSLAAITDTQYF. The variable domain in full, completed from reference TRBV7-9 and TRBJ2-3, reads DTGVSQNPRHKITKRGQNVTFRCDPISEHNRLYWYRQTLGQGPEFLTYFQNEAQLEKSRLLSDRFSAERPKGSFSTLEIQRTEQGDSAMYLCASSLAAITDTQYFGPGTRLTVL.

The chain combines TRBV5-1 with TRBJ1-1; no definite D call. With 1 base removed from V and 0 bases from J, the gap between germline ends came to 10 bases. The CDR3 is 15 amino acids. The germline gives CDR1 SGHRS, CDR2 YFSETQ. CDR3 nucleotides: TGCGCCAGCAGCTTGTCGTCCAGTTTGAACACTGAAGCTTTCTTT. Amino acid sequence: CASSLSSSLNTEAFF.

In its sample, this clone was seen a few times. This rearrangement joins TRBV18 to TRBJ1-1; D remains ambiguous. From germline, CDR1 is KGHSH and CDR2 LQKENI. CDR3 length equals 18 residues. With 4 bases removed from V and 3 bases from J, the gap between germline ends came to 24 bases. CDR3 nucleotide sequence: TGTGCCAGCTCACGGGTCCCGGGGATGAGGTCTACTGACACTGAAGCTTTCTTT. Its protein is CASSRVPGMRSTDTEAFF.

This clone was seen a handful of times. The V and J genes are TRBV5-1 and TRBJ1-4; no definite D call. Germline V gene lookup returns CDR1 SGHRS and CDR2 YFSETQ. There are 14 residues in the CDR3. Deletions cut 2 bases from V and 8 bases from J, with 13 bases between. The DNA for the CDR3 is TGCGCCAGCAGCTTTTTTCCCGTGGGCGAAAAACTGTTTTTT. This gives the protein CASSFFPVGEKLFF.

In DNA, the CDR3 is TGTGCCAGCAGCCCCTCTGCCGGGACACTCCAAGAGACCCAGTACTTC. Protein: CASSPSAGTLQETQYF. The rearrangement uses TRBV4-2 and TRBJ2-5; the D gene is possibly TRBD1 (6 bases). Trimming took 4 bases from V and 1 from J, leaving 16 bases between them. Germline V gene sequence: CDR1 LGHNA, CDR2 YNFKEQ. There are 16 residues in the CDR3.

The chain employs TRBV20-1 and TRBJ1-5; 10 bases line up with TRBD1. Trimming cost V 3 bases and J 5 bases; bases outside gene matches: 7. The CDR3 has 15 amino acids. Germline-derived CDR1 and CDR2 are DFQATT and SNEGSKA (reference sequence). CDR3: CSASRPGQGHQPQHF. Written as DNA, the CDR3 is TGCAGTGCTAGTCGACCGGGACAGGGGCATCAGCCCCAGCATTTT.

The chain recombines TRBV7-9 with TRBJ1-2; D unresolved. This CDR3 has 13 amino acids. CDR1 and CDR2 from the germline V gene are SEHNR and FQNEAQ (reference sequence). The germline V and J ends were trimmed by 1 base and 2 bases, with 5 bases remaining between them. The CDR3 spells CASSLGVNYGYTF. In nucleotides, the CDR3 is TGTGCCAGCAGCTTAGGAGTAAACTATGGCTACACCTTC.

This sequence joins TRBV28 and TRBJ1-2; D gene unclear. From germline, CDR1 is MDHEN and CDR2 SYDVKM. This CDR3 is 14 amino acids long. The V end was cut by 5 bases, the J end by 8 bases, with 18 bases between. The CDR3 loop reads CASSLQPGGRGYTF. In DNA form, the CDR3 reads TGTGCCAGCAGTCTCCAACCGGGAGGAAGGGGCTACACCTTC.